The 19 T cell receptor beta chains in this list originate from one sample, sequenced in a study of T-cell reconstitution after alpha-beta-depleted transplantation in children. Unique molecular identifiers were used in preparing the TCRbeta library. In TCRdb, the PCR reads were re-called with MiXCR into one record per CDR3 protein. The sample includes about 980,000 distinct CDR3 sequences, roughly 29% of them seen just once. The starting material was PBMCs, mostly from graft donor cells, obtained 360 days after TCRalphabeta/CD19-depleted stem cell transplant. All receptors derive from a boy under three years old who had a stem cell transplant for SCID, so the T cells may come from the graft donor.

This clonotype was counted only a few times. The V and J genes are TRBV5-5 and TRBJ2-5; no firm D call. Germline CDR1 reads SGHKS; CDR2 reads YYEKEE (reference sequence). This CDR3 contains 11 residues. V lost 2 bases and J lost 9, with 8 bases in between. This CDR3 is CASSFSRAQYF. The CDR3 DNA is TGTGCCAGCAGCTTCTCCCGGGCCCAGTACTTC.

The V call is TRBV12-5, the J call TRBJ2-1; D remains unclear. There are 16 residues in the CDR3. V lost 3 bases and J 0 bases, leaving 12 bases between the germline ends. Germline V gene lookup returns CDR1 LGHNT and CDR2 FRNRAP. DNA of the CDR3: TGTGCTAGTGGTTTACCACAGATGAGCTCCTACAATGAGCAGTTCTTC. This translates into CASGLPQMSSYNEQFF.

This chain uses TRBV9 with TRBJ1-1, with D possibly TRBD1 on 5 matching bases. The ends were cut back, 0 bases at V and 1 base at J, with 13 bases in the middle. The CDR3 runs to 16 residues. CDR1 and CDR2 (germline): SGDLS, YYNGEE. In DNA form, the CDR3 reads TGTGCCAGCAGCGTAGACAGGCCGGGTAGGAACACTGAAGCTTTCTTT. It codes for CASSVDRPGRNTEAFF.

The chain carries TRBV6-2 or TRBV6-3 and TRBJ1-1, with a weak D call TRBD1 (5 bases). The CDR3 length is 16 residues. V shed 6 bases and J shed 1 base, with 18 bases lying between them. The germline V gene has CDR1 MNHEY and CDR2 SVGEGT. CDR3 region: CASRRRQPQGNTEAFF. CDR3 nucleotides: TGTGCCAGCAGACGACGACAGCCCCAAGGGAACACTGAAGCTTTCTTT.

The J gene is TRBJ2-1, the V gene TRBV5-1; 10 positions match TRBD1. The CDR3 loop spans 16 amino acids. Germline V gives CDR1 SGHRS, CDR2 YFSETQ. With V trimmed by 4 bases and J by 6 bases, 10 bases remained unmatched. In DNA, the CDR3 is TGCGCCAGCAGCATGCCCCTGGGGACAGGGGCCAATGAGCAGTTCTTC. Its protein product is CASSMPLGTGANEQFF.

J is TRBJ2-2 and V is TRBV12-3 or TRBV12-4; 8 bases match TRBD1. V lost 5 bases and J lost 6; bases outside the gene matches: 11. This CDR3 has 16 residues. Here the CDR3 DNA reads TGTGCCAGCAGTCAGACAGGGGTTAAGATTCCCGGGGAGCTGTTTTTT. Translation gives CASSQTGVKIPGELFF.

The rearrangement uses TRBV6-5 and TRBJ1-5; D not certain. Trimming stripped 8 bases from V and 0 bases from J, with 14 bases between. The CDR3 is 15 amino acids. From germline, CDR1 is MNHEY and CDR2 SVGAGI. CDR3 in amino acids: CASGYREYSNQPQHF. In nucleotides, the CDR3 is TGTGCCAGCGGATACCGGGAGTATAGCAATCAGCCCCAGCATTTT.

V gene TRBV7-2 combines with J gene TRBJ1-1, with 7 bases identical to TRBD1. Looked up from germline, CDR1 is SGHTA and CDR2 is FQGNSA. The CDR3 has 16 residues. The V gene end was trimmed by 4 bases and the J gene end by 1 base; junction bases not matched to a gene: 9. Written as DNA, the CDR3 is TGTGCCAGCAGCTCGCGGAAACAGGGGACGAACACTGAAGCTTTCTTT. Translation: CASSSRKQGTNTEAFF.

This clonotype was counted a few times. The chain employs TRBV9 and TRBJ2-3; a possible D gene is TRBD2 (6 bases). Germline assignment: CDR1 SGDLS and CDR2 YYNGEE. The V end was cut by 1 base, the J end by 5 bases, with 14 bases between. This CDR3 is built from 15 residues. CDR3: CASSVRASVRDTQYF. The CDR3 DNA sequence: TGTGCCAGCAGCGTACGGGCTAGCGTTAGAGATACGCAGTATTTT.

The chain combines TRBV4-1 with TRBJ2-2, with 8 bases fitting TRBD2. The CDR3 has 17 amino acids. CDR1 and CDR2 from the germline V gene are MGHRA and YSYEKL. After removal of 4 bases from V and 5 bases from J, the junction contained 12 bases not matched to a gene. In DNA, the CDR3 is TGCGCCAGCAGCCGAGACCCGGGACTAGGAAGAACCGGGGAGCTGTTTTTT. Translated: CASSRDPGLGRTGELFF.

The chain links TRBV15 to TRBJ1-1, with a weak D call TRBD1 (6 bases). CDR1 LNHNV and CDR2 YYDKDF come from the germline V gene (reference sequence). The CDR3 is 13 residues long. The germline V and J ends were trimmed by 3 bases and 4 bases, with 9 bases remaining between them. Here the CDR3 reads CATSRGGATEAFF. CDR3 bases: TGTGCCACCAGCAGGGGGGGGGCCACTGAAGCTTTCTTT. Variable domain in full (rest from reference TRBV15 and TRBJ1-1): DAMVIQNPRYQVTQFGKPVTLSCSQTLNHNVMYWYQQKSSQAPKLLFHYYDKDFNNEADTPDNFQSRRPNTSFCFLDIRSPGLGDTAMYLCATSRGGATEAFFGQGTRLTVV.

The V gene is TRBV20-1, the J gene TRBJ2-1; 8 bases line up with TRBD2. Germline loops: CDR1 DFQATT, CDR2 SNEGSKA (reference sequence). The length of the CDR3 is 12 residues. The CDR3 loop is CNAGLGFNEQFF. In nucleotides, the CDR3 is TGCAATGCGGGACTAGGGTTCAATGAGCAGTTCTTC.

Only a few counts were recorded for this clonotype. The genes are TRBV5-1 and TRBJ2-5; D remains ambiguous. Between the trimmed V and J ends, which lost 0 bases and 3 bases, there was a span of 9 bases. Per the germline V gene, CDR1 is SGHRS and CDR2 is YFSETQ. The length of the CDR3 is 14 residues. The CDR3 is CASSLGSTKETQYF. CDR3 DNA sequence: TGCGCCAGCAGCTTGGGCAGTACCAAAGAGACCCAGTACTTC.

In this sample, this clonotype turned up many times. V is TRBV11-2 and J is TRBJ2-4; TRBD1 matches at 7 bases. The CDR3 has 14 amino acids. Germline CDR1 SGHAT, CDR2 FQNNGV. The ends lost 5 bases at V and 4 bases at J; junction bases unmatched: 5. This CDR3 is CASSPRGLKNIQYF. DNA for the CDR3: TGTGCCAGCAGCCCCAGGGGGTTGAAAAACATTCAGTACTTC.

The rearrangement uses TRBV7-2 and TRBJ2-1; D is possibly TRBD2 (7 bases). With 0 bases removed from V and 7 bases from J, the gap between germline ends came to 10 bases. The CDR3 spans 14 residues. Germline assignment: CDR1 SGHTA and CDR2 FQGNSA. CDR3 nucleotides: TGTGCCAGCAGCTTAGCGCGGGGGCAAAATGAGCAGTTCTTC. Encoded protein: CASSLARGQNEQFF.

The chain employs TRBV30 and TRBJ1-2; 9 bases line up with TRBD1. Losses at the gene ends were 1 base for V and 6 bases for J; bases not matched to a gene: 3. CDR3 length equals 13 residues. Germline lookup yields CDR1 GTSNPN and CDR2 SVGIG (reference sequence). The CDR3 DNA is TGTGCCTGGAGTGGACAGGGGGTCCATGGCTACACCTTC. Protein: CAWSGQGVHGYTF.

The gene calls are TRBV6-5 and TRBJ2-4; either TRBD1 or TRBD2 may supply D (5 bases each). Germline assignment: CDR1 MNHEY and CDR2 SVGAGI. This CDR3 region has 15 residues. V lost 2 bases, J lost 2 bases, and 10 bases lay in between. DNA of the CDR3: TGTGCCAGCAGTTACCGAGGGGAGTCCAAAAACATTCAGTACTTC. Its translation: CASSYRGESKNIQYF.

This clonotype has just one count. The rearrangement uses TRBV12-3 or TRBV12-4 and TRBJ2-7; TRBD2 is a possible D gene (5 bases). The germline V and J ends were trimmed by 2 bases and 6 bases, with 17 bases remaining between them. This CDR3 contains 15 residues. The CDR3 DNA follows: TGTGCCAGCAGTTTAAGTCAAGTTCCGGGGTCCGAGCAGTACTTC. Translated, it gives CASSLSQVPGSEQYF.

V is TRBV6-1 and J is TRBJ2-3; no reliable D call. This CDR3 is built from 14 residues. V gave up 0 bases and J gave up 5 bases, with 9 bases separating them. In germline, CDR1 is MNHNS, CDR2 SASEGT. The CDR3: CASSEAALIDTQYF. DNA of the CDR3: TGTGCCAGCAGTGAAGCGGCCCTTATAGATACGCAGTATTTT.